These 5 T cell receptor beta chains came from one sample sequenced in a study of identical twins. MiXCR, applied by TCRdb to the 5' RACE reads, yields one record per CDR3 protein. The repertoire has around 1.7 million distinct CDR3 sequences, about 32% of them found once; the top ten carry more than 0.25%. The specimen was cord blood. Source of these receptors: a newborn girl in good health.

The chain combines TRBV12-3 or TRBV12-4 with TRBJ2-1; D is perhaps TRBD2 (6 bases). The CDR3 covers 16 residues. V lost 1 base to trimming and J lost 4 bases, with 14 bases between them. Here the CDR3 reads CASSLGTGTYYNEQFF. For the CDR3, the DNA is TGTGCCAGCAGTTTAGGAACCGGGACTTATTACAATGAGCAGTTCTTC.

Concerning this clonotype itself: The junction does not match germline at one end; this may be a read error. The gene calls are TRBV12-3 or TRBV12-4 and TRBJ2-7; 7 bases match TRBD1. This CDR3 has 13 residues. CDR3 loop: CVSSLGTDYEQYF. DNA for the CDR3: TGTGTCAGCAGTCTCGGGACAGACTACGAGCAGTACTTC.

Notes on this clonotype: As the CDR3 is not closed by the conserved phenylalanine or tryptophan, this likely results from a read error. J is TRBJ2-1 and V is TRBV4-2, with 11 bases matching TRBD2. From germline, CDR1 is LGHNA and CDR2 YNFKEQ. CDR3 length: 16 amino acids. The trim removed 4 bases at V and 9 bases at J, leaving 11 bases unmatched. The DNA of the CDR3 is TGTGCCAGCAGCCCATCGGGTAGCGGGAGGGCCACTGAGCAGTTCGTC. Translated, it gives CASSPSGSGRATEQFV.

This clonotype has more than one count but fewer than ten. The chain is built from TRBV20-1 and TRBJ1-5; D gene unclear. Germline V gene sequence: CDR1 DFQATT, CDR2 SNEGSKA (reference sequence). Trimming shortened V by 5 bases and J by 2 bases, and 7 bases separated the two germline ends. This CDR3 has 12 amino acids. CDR3 residues: CSAGPGNQPQHF. The CDR3 DNA follows: TGCAGTGCTGGCCCTGGCAATCAGCCCCAGCATTTT.

The rearrangement uses TRBV20-1 and TRBJ1-2; D unclear. Trimming cost V 3 bases and J 4 bases, with 9 bases left between them. This CDR3 spans 12 amino acids. Germline assignment: CDR1 DFQATT and CDR2 SNEGSKA (reference sequence). CDR3 DNA sequence: TGCAGTGCTAGTGGCTTTCGCTATGGCTACACCTTC. Residues: CSASGFRYGYTF.